The T cell receptor (beta chain) under discussion was sequenced for a study of cytomegalovirus exposure and HLA in healthy donors. General study points: It was confirmed in vitro that three of the CMV-associated chains were specific for CMV antigens.

With regard to this clone: The antigen remains unidentified.

Both 60 Vbeta primers and 13 Jbeta primers went into the PCR. TCRdb's table, derived via immunoSEQ multiplex PCR, lists solely in-frame clones and lacks some. The sample shows nearly 110,000 clones, less than 80% of them seen only once. Looked up from germline, CDR1 is SGHVS and CDR2 is FNYEAQ. This CDR3 spans 15 amino acids. Trimming removed 4 bases at V and 2 bases at J, with 15 bases between. The source is a man aged 25 to 45 in good health and CMV-seronegative. Sequences were obtained from PBMCs. The chain recombines TRBV7-6 with TRBJ2-7, with TRBD2 as a possible D gene (6 bases). The DNA of the CDR3 is TGTGCCAGCAGCTCCTATCCGGGAGTCGCCTACGAGCAGTACTTC. As protein: CASSSYPGVAYEQYF. The whole variable domain, filled in from reference TRBV7-6 and TRBJ2-7, reads GAGVSQSPRYKVTKRGQDVALRCDPISGHVSLYWYRQALGQGPEFLTYFNYEAQQDKSGLPNDRFSAERPEGSISTLTIQRTEQRDSAMYRCASSSYPGVAYEQYFGPGTRLTVT.